This TCR beta chain was recovered during a study of blood T cells in healthy people across ages. The overall study: The template switching approach captured approximately one barcoded beta molecule for every two T cells.

With a J-beta primer mix and a sample-barcoded 5' primer, a second PCR ran 7 to 11 cycles. TCRdb re-called the 5' RACE reads through MiXCR, storing one row per CDR3 protein. The table lists 600,000 to 1,000,000 distinct CDR3 sequences, 58% of them singletons. The V end lost 6 bases, the J end lost 0 bases, and 17 bases lay between the germline ends. The CDR3 runs 15 residues. Germline V gene data show CDR1 as SQVTM and CDR2 as ANQGSEA. General observations from the study: The study lacked donor CMV status, which possibly confounded expanded clonotype changes.

With respect to this clonotype: Its specificity is not known.

Sequences were obtained from blood. J is TRBJ1-2 and V is TRBV29-1; tentatively, D is TRBD1 (6 bases). This clonotype was sampled from a young man in good health. The CDR3 bases are TGCAGCGTCCATAGGGGGGTTCAGGCTAACTATGGCTACACCTTC. Its protein product is CSVHRGVQANYGYTF.